The 6 T cell receptor beta chains below all came from one sample that was sequenced in a study of Graves' ophthalmopathy and Graves' hyperthyroidism. RNA transcripts were the source from which TCR beta CDR3 regions were amplified. RT-PCR with HTBI primers came first, then second-round multiplex PCR. MiXCR was run by TCRdb on the multiplex PCR reads, yielding one entry per CDR3 protein. This sample carries 350,000 to 450,000 distinct CDR3 sequences, about 17% of them seen once, and the ten largest clones take about 1.6%. The sequencing sample was made of peripheral blood. These receptors all come from a woman younger than 35 with Graves' ophthalmopathy.

This clonotype was counted at least ten times. The chain carries TRBV10-3 and TRBJ2-7; D unclear. The CDR3 has 11 residues. Germline lookup yields CDR1 ENHRY and CDR2 SYGVKD. V shed 4 bases and J shed 3 bases, with 4 bases lying between them. CDR3 DNA: TGTGCCATCAGTGCTAACTACGAGCAGTACTTC. As protein: CAISANYEQYF.

This CDR3 is CASSRGTVQETQYF. In DNA, the CDR3 is TGTGCCAGCAGCCGAGGGACAGTACAAGAGACCCAGTACTTC. The V gene is TRBV7-9, the J gene TRBJ2-5; TRBD1 agrees at 7 bases. Trimming removed 5 bases from V and 2 bases from J; junction bases left unmatched: 5. The CDR3 runs 14 residues. The germline CDR1 and CDR2 sequences are SEHNR and FQNEAQ (reference sequence).

This clonotype was detected many times. The chain carries TRBV7-2 and TRBJ1-6; no clear D. This CDR3 has 15 residues. V was cut by 2 bases and J by 2 bases, with 7 bases left in between. Germline assignment: CDR1 SGHTA and CDR2 FQGNSA. The DNA of the CDR3 is TGTGCCAGCAGCTTAACCGTTGCCTATAATTCACCCCTCCACTTT. It specifies CASSLTVAYNSPLHF.

This clonotype was counted many times. The chain employs TRBV12-3 or TRBV12-4 and TRBJ1-2; possible D gene TRBD1, 5 bases. The CDR3 has 16 residues. The V end lost 6 bases, the J end lost 8 bases, and 25 bases lay between the germline ends. CDR3 residues: CASSLFQGLPFGGYTF. In DNA form, the CDR3 reads TGTGCCAGCAGCTTGTTTCAGGGACTGCCGTTTGGGGGCTACACCTTC.

The chain carries TRBV6-5 and TRBJ2-2, with 9 positions matching TRBD2. V was pared by 10 bases and J by 6 bases, with 9 bases of the junction left unmatched. The CDR3 is 14 amino acids. CDR1 and CDR2 (germline): MNHEY, SVGAGI. The CDR3 spells CATKLGLAAGELFF. The CDR3 DNA reads as TGTGCCACCAAGTTGGGACTAGCAGCCGGGGAGCTGTTTTTT.

This clonotype has ten or more counts. This sequence joins TRBV4-3 and TRBJ2-4; no firm D call. The CDR3 length is 16 residues. Germline V CDR1 and CDR2: LGHNA, YSLEER. V dropped 1 base and J dropped 0 bases, with 10 bases sitting between them. The CDR3 DNA is TGCGCCAGCAGCCAAGTCGCAAGCCTAGCCAAAAACATTCAGTACTTC. This sequence encodes CASSQVASLAKNIQYF.